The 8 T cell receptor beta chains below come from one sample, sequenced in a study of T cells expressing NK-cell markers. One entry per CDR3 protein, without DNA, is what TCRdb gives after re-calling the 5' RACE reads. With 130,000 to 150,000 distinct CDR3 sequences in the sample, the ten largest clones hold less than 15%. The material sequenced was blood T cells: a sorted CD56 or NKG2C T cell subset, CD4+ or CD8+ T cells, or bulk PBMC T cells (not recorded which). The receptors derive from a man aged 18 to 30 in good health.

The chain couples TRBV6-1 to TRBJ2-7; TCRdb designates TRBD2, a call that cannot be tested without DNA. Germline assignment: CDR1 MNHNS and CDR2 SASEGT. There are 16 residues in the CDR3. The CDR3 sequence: CASSEVVAGGDYEQYF.

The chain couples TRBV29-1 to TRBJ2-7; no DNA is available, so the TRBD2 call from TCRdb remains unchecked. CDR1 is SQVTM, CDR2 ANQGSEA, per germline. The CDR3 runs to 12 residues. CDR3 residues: CSGLAGGYEQYF.

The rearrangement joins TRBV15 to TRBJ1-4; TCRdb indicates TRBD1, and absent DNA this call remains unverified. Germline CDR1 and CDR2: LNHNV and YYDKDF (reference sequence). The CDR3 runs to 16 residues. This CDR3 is CATSRLQGATNEKLFF.

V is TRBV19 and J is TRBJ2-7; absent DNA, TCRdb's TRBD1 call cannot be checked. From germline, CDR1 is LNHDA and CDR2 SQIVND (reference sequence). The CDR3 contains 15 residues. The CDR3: CASSTTGTGGYEQYF.

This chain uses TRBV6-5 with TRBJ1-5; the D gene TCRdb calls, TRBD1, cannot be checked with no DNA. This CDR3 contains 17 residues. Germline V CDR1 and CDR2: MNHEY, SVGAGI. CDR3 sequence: CASSYRTGLDSNQPQHF.

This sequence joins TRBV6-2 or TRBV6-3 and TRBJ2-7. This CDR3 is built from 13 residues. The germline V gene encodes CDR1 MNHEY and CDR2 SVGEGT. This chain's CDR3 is CASSPTAAYEQYF.

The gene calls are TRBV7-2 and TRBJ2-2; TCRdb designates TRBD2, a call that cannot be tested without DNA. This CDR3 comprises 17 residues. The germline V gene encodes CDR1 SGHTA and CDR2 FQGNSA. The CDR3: CASSLVPSGRYTGELFF.

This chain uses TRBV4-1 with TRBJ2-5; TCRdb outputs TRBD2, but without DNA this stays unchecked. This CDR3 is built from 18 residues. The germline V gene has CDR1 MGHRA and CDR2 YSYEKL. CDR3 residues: CASSHDGTSGRVYETQYF.